Included here is one T cell receptor delta chain sequence, with context. Translating this DNA gives a protein that differs at residue 8 from the TCRdb one, which belongs to a much larger clone; a read error is likely, and the protein shown is this translation. Germline CDR1 is TSWWSYY and CDR2 is QGS. J was trimmed by 2 bases and V by 4 bases; bases with no gene match: 13. This CDR3 contains 18 residues. TCRdb applied CATT to the PCR reads for clone calling. Of about 6,100 delta-chain clones listed, about a tenth were seen once; the top ten hold roughly 14%. The record originates from a study of human gamma delta and Vdelta1 T cells.

This TCR was sampled from a human donor in good health. The sample consisted of naive CD27+ Vdelta1 gamma-delta T cells from blood. The rearrangement joins TRDV1 to TRDJ1, with TRDD3 matching over 10 bases. Written as DNA, the CDR3 is TGTGCTCTTGGGGTTCGACATCCGGGGGATACGAAGACCGATAAACTCATCTTT. Encoded protein: CALGVRHPGDTKTDKLIF.